Sequencing of this TCR beta chain was carried out in a study of cytotoxic CD8 clonotypes in ibrutinib-treated CLL. CDR3 size: 17 residues. CDR1 and CDR2 from the germline V gene are SGHAT and FQNNGV. V gave up 5 bases and J gave up 0 bases; unmatched junction bases: 9. A word on this clone: Its matching antigen is unknown.

General study results and limits: Patients had baseline clonality above age-matched healthy donors, and this clonality moved with circulating CD8+ T-cell counts. Under therapy, public clonotypes either contracted or stayed stable, and they were uncommon. The clonality went up when patients responded to ibrutinib and dropped back toward baseline at progression.

The source of roughly 1.9 micrograms of genomic DNA for TCR beta libraries was cryopreserved PBMCs. Sequencing used immunoSEQ multiplex PCR; TCRdb keeps in-frame clones, though not all of them. The table has tens of thousands of clones, less than 85% seen once. This material consisted of PBMCs, taken after 24 months of ibrutinib treatment. The chain is built from TRBV11-2 and TRBJ2-2; 7 bases fit TRBD2. This TCR was recovered from a human donor with chronic lymphocytic leukemia. The CDR3 region is CASSQLLAATNTGELFF. The CDR3 DNA follows: TGTGCCAGCAGCCAGCTTCTAGCGGCCACGAACACCGGGGAGCTGTTTTTT.